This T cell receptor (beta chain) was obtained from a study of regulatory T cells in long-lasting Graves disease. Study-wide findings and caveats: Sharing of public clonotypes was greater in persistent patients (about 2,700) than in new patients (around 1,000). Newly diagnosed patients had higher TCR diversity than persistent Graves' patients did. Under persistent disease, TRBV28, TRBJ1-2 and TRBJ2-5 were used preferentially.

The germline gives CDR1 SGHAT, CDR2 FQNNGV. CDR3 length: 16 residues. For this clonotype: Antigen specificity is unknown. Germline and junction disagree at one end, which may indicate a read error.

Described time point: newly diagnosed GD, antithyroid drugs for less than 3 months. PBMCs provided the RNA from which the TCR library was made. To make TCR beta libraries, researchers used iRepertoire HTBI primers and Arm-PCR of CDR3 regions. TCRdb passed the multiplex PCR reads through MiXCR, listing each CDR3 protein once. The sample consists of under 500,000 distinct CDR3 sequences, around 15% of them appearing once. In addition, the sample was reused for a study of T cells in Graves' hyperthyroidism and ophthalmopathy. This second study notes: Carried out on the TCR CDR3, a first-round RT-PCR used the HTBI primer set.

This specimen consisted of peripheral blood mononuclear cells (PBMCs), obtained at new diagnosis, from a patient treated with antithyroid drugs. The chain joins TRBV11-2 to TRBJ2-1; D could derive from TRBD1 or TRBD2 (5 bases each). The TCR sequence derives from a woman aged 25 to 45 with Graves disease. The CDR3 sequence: CASRRALGGRGNDQFF. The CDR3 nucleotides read TGTGCCAGTAGGCGGGCCCTTGGGGGTCGCGGCAATGATCAGTTCTTC.